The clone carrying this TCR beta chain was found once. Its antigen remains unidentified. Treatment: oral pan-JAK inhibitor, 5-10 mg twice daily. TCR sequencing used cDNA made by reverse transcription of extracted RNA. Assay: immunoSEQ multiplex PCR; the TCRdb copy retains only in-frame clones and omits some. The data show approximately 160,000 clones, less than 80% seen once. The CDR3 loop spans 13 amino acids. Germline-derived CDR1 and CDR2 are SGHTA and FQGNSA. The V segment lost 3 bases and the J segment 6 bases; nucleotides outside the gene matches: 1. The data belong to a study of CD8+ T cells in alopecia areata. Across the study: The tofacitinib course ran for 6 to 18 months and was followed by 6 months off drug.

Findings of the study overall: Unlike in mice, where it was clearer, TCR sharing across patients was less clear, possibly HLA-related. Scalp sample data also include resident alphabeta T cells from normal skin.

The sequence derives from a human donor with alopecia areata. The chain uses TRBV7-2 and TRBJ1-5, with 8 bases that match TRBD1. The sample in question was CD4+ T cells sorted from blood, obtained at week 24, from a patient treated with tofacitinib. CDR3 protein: CASSFGQGQPQHF. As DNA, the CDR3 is TGTGCCAGCAGCTTTGGACAGGGTCAGCCCCAGCATTTT.